The 10 T cell receptor beta chains in this list originate from one sample, sequenced in a study of blood T cells in healthy people across ages. Primers used in a second PCR of roughly 6 to 12 cycles were a sample-barcoded 5' primer and a J-beta primer mix. TCRdb reanalysed the 5' RACE reads using MiXCR and keeps one entry per CDR3 protein. The table has some 1,000,000 distinct CDR3 sequences, 20% to 25% seen once. This sample was shared with a second study, whose subject was T cells of mothers and their children.

Input material: blood. All receptors come from a girl aged 2-10 years in good health.

V is TRBV29-1 and J is TRBJ2-7; D unresolved. This CDR3 has 13 residues. Germline CDR1 reads SQVTM; CDR2 reads ANQGSEA. Trimming took 6 bases from V and 3 from J, leaving 15 bases between them. CDR3 region: CSVQNPGLYEQYF. The CDR3 DNA reads as TGCAGCGTCCAAAATCCGGGTCTCTACGAGCAGTACTTC.

V usage is TRBV20-1 and J usage is TRBJ1-1; D might be TRBD1 (6 bases). There are 12 residues in the CDR3. Germline V lookup: CDR1 DFQATT, CDR2 SNEGSKA (reference sequence). Deletions cut 0 bases from V and 11 bases from J, with 13 bases between. This CDR3 is CSARDFGGAAFF. The CDR3 DNA is TGCAGTGCTAGAGATTTTGGGGGCGCGGCTTTCTTT.

CDR3 residues: CASILGTGAYEQYF. The DNA of the CDR3 is TGTGCCAGCATCCTTGGGACAGGAGCCTACGAGCAGTACTTC. V is TRBV7-2 and J is TRBJ2-7; 8 nucleotides agree with TRBD1. V gave up 7 bases and J gave up 2 bases; unmatched junction bases: 7. The CDR3 loop spans 14 amino acids. The germline gives CDR1 SGHTA, CDR2 FQGNSA.

In this sample, this clonotype turned up a few times. Likely a read error: the CDR3 ends without its conserved phenylalanine or tryptophan. The DNA is left out, because the CDR3 cannot be placed on it with certainty; the CDR3 is given as TCRdb lists it. The chain links TRBV7-2 to TRBJ2-5; the D call TRBD2 from the table was never checked on the DNA. The CDR3 adds up to 13 amino acids, both ends counted. The germline CDR1 and CDR2 sequences are SGHTA and FQGNSA. CDR3 sequence: CASSLREEAGLSL.

The DNA of the CDR3 is TGCAGCGTTGAACTAGCGGGAGACAATGAGCAGTTCTTC. It codes for CSVELAGDNEQFF. This sequence joins TRBV29-1 and TRBJ2-5; TRBD2 matches 10 bases. The better agreement between TRBJ2-1 and the DNA end casts doubt on the J call. The CDR3 covers 13 residues. CDR1 is SQVTM, CDR2 ANQGSEA, per germline.

This clonotype was detected only a few times. CDR3 residues: CASSVGLMNTEAFF. The CDR3 DNA follows: TGTGCCAGTAGTGTGGGCCTCATGAACACTGAAGCTTTCTTT. The V call is TRBV19, the J call TRBJ1-1; D is unresolved. The CDR3 runs to 14 residues. The germline V and J ends were trimmed by 5 bases and 0 bases, with 10 bases remaining between them. The germline CDR1 and CDR2 sequences are LNHDA and SQIVND (reference sequence).

The J gene is TRBJ1-1, the V gene TRBV29-1; maybe TRBD1 (5 bases). Germline V gene data show CDR1 as SQVTM and CDR2 as ANQGSEA. This CDR3 has 13 amino acids. V dropped 4 bases and J dropped 5 bases, with 14 bases sitting between them. The CDR3 loop is CSVVPGPGTEAFF. CDR3 bases: TGCAGCGTTGTGCCAGGGCCGGGGACTGAAGCTTTCTTT. The complete variable domain, with remaining parts taken from reference TRBV29-1 and TRBJ1-1, reads SAVISQKPSRDICQRGTSLTIQCQVDSQVTMMFWYRQQPGQSLTLIATANQGSEATYESGFVIDKFPISRPNLTFSTLTVSNMSPEDSSIYLCSVVPGPGTEAFFGQGTRLTVV.

This clonotype occurred a few times. The genes are TRBV7-9 and TRBJ2-5, with a weak D call TRBD2 (5 bases). The J call may be faulty, since TRBJ2-1 better matches the DNA end. Germline lookup yields CDR1 SEHNR and CDR2 FQNEAQ (reference sequence). The CDR3 has 16 residues. In DNA, the CDR3 is TGTGCCAGCAGCTCTCCGCTGGGAGCGGATTACAATGAGCAGTTCTTC. Translating it yields CASSSPLGADYNEQFF.

This clonotype turned up a few times. J is TRBJ1-1 and V is TRBV6-5; D ambiguous. The germline V gene encodes CDR1 MNHEY and CDR2 SVGAGI. Trimming removed 0 bases from V and 0 bases from J, with 11 bases in between. The CDR3 has 16 amino acids. This CDR3 reads CASSYSQQALNTEAFF. CDR3 nucleotide sequence: TGTGCCAGCAGTTACTCCCAGCAGGCTTTGAACACTGAAGCTTTCTTT.

The rearrangement joins TRBV6-2 or TRBV6-3 to TRBJ1-5, with D perhaps TRBD1 (5 bases). Germline V gene lookup returns CDR1 MNHEY and CDR2 SVGEGT. The ends were cut back, 7 bases at V and 7 bases at J, with 14 bases in the middle. CDR3 length: 13 amino acids. The CDR3 here is CASNGHRPQPQHF. The DNA for the CDR3 is TGTGCCAGCAATGGGCACAGGCCGCAGCCCCAGCATTTT.